These T cell receptor beta chains were read from a single sample in a study of Graves' ophthalmopathy and Graves' hyperthyroidism. TCRdb re-called the multiplex PCR reads with MiXCR, one entry per CDR3 protein. The repertoire holds approximately 700,000 distinct CDR3 sequences, with roughly two fifths as singletons. Material for sequencing was peripheral blood. The source is an adult man with Graves' ophthalmopathy. CDR3s include the opening cysteine and the closing phenylalanine or tryptophan. The D gene is left open where the match is weak. For some rows the clone size is stated as once, few or many, or as a class when expanded; others skip it.

size: NA
D: NA
V: TRBV5-1
J: TRBJ1-2
DNA: TGCGCCAGCAGCTTAGCAGGGTACAACTATGGCTACACCTTC
CDR3: CASSLAGYNYGYTF

size: NA
D: NA
V: TRBV25-1
J: TRBJ1-2
DNA: TGTGCCAGTTTGGTAGACTATGGCTACACCTTC
CDR3: CASLVDYGYTF

size: few
D: TRBD2
V: TRBV6-6
J: TRBJ2-7
DNA: TGTGCCAGCAGTTACGGCCGGGGGGACTACGAGCAGTACTTC
CDR3: CASSYGRGDYEQYF

size: many
D: TRBD1
V: TRBV20-1
J: TRBJ1-2
DNA: TGCAGTGCTAGCCGTTCAGGGACAGGGGGCATCTACACCTTC
CDR3: CSASRSGTGGIYTF

size: NA
D: NA
V: TRBV10-3
J: TRBJ2-6
DNA: TGTGCCACCGCGGACAGAGATCCCTCTGGGGCCAACGTCCTGACTTTC
CDR3: CATADRDPSGANVLTF

size: many
D: NA
V: TRBV24-1
J: TRBJ2-2
DNA: TGTGCCACCAGTGATTTATGGCAGAACACCGGGGAGCTGTTTTTT
CDR3: CATSDLWQNTGELFF

size: NA
D: NA
V: TRBV4-3
J: TRBJ2-2
DNA: TGCGCCAGCAGCCATGAGACAGGATCCGGGGAGCTGTTTTTT
CDR3: CASSHETGSGELFF

size: NA
D: NA
V: TRBV25-1
J: TRBJ1-6
DNA: TGTGCCAGCAGCTTTCGGCGGAATAATCCACCCCTCCACTTT
CDR3: CASSFRRNNPPLHF

size: NA
D: NA
V: TRBV10-2
J: TRBJ2-6
DNA: TGCGCCAGCAAGGATAAGGGGGCCAACGTCCTGACTTTC
CDR3: CASKDKGANVLTF

size: many
D: NA
V: TRBV7-2
J: TRBJ1-2
DNA: TGTGCCAGCAGCTTAGTGATGGGCGGTAATAGTGGCTACACCTTC
CDR3: CASSLVMGGNSGYTF

size: NA
D: NA
V: TRBV29-1
J: TRBJ1-2
DNA: TGCAGCGCCTGGACAGTTCCCTATGGCTACACCTTC
CDR3: CSAWTVPYGYTF

size: NA
D: NA
V: TRBV10-3
J: TRBJ1-4
DNA: TGTGCCATCAGTGAGCAGGACAGAGCTCTTAATGAAAAACTGTTTTTT
CDR3: CAISEQDRALNEKLFF

size: few
D: NA
V: TRBV6-1
J: TRBJ2-7
DNA: TGTGCCAGCAGTTACCAGGGACTTGTAACTATGGGCGAGCAGTACTTC
CDR3: CASSYQGLVTMGEQYF

size: many
D: TRBD2
V: TRBV7-2
J: TRBJ2-7
DNA: TGTGCCACCTCGACTAGCGGGGGTCCCTACGAGCAGTACTTC
CDR3: CATSTSGGPYEQYF

size: NA
D: NA
V: TRBV30
J: TRBJ2-7
DNA: TGTGCCTGGACAAGGTCAGGGCCCTACGAGCAGTACTTC
CDR3: CAWTRSGPYEQYF

size: NA
D: NA
V: TRBV10-2
J: TRBJ2-7
DNA: TGTGCCAGCAGCCAAGTCGGTACCCCCTGGAGCTCCTACGAGCAGTACTTC
CDR3: CASSQVGTPWSSYEQYF

size: NA
D: NA
V: TRBV4-1
J: TRBJ1-3
DNA: TGCGCCAGCAGCCAAGATGTCGGGGTGGGAAACACCATATATTTT
CDR3: CASSQDVGVGNTIYF

size: few
D: NA
V: TRBV4-3
J: TRBJ2-2
DNA: TGCGCCAGCAGCCAACGGACGACGAACACCGGGGAGCTGTTTTTT
CDR3: CASSQRTTNTGELFF

size: NA
D: NA
V: TRBV15
J: TRBJ2-3
DNA: TGTGCCACCAGCATACAGGGCCCAGATACGCAGTATTTT
CDR3: CATSIQGPDTQYF

size: many
D: NA
V: TRBV9
J: TRBJ1-6
DNA: TGTGCCAGCAGCTCGGACAGCAATAATTCACCCCTCCACTTT
CDR3: CASSSDSNNSPLHF

size: many
D: TRBD2
V: TRBV7-8
J: TRBJ2-5
DNA: TGTGCCAGCAGCTTTTCTAGCGGGAGGGAGACCCAGTACTTC
CDR3: CASSFSSGRETQYF

size: many
D: NA
V: TRBV5-1
J: TRBJ2-7
DNA: TGCGCCAGCAGCTTGCACAGATACTACGAGCAGTACTTC
CDR3: CASSLHRYYEQYF

size: many
D: NA
V: TRBV19
J: TRBJ1-1
DNA: TGTGCCAGTAGTATGGCAGGGGAGTCCCCCCGTGAAGCTTTCTTT
CDR3: CASSMAGESPREAFF

size: once
D: NA
V: TRBV7-2
J: TRBJ1-1
DNA: TGTGCCAGCAGCGCTGACAGGGAAGCTTTCTTT
CDR3: CASSADREAFF

size: many
D: NA
V: TRBV10-3
J: TRBJ2-3
DNA: TGTGCCATCAGTGGCGCTAGCACAGATACGCAGTATTTT
CDR3: CAISGASTDTQYF

size: many
D: TRBD1
V: TRBV19
J: TRBJ1-3
DNA: TGTGCCAGTAGTGAAACCGGGACAGCAAGCTCTGGAAACACCATATATTTT
CDR3: CASSETGTASSGNTIYF

size: many
D: NA
V: TRBV10-3
J: TRBJ1-3
DNA: TGTGCCGCCAGGATGGGGGACGGAAACACCATATATTTT
CDR3: CAARMGDGNTIYF

size: many
D: NA
V: TRBV19
J: TRBJ1-5
DNA: TGTGCCAGTAATTGGGGGACAAGTCAGCCCCAGCATTTT
CDR3: CASNWGTSQPQHF

size: NA
D: NA
V: TRBV29-1
J: TRBJ2-5
DNA: TGCAGCGTTAGAGGACAGCAAGAGACCCAGTACTTC
CDR3: CSVRGQQETQYF

size: few
D: TRBD2
V: TRBV7-2
J: TRBJ2-5
DNA: TGTGCCAGCAGCTTAGGAGGGGTTAGCGGGGGGGCCGGGGAGACCCAGTACTTC
CDR3: CASSLGGVSGGAGETQYF

size: many
D: TRBD1
V: TRBV2
J: TRBJ1-1
DNA: TGTGCCAGCAGTGAAGAGACAGGGGGAGACACTGAAGCTTTCTTT
CDR3: CASSEETGGDTEAFF

size: few
D: TRBD1
V: TRBV20-1
J: TRBJ1-5
DNA: TGCAGTGCTCAGGGGGGGGGGGGTCAGCCCCAGCATTTT
CDR3: CSAQGGGGQPQHF